Following are 30 T cell receptor beta chains from one sample sequenced in a study of shared clonotypes between healthy human individuals. TCRdb's table, derived via immunoSEQ multiplex PCR, lists solely in-frame clones and lacks some. Seen here are 2,500,000 or so clones, 80% to 95% observed once, and the top ten hold 0.36%. Sequenced: naive CD4+ T cells from PBMCs. Regarding subset: CD45RA+ positively selected. The receptor set was obtained from a man aged 18-30 years in good health. Some clones in this sample may be carry-over from other donors' samples.

The chain uses TRBV12-5 and TRBJ2-3; 7 bases match TRBD2. The CDR3 contains 15 residues. With 4 bases clipped from V and 0 bases from J, the junction kept 4 bases outside the gene matches. The germline gives CDR1 LGHNT, CDR2 FRNRAP. In DNA, the CDR3 is TGTGCTAGTGGTTGGGGGGGTCCTAGCACAGATACGCAGTATTTT. Its protein product is CASGWGGPSTDTQYF.

This chain connects TRBV27 to TRBJ1-2, with a tentative D call TRBD1 (5 bases). The germline V and J ends were trimmed by 2 bases and 4 bases, with 14 bases remaining between them. The germline gives CDR1 MNHEY, CDR2 SMNVEV (reference sequence). This CDR3 has 15 residues. The DNA of the CDR3 is TGTGCCAGCAGTTTAAGGGCTCAGGGCGGCTATGGCTACACCTTC. Amino acid sequence: CASSLRAQGGYGYTF.

The rearrangement joins TRBV13 to TRBJ2-5; the D gene is possibly TRBD2 (6 bases). Germline V gives CDR1 PRHDT, CDR2 FYEKMQ (reference sequence). The ends were cut back, 6 bases at V and 5 bases at J, with 19 bases in the middle. The CDR3 runs 15 residues. CDR3 DNA sequence: TGTGCCAGCAGACGGCCGGGAGTAGCGAGTGAGACCCAGTACTTC. This sequence encodes CASRRPGVASETQYF.

As for this clone: Additional DNA sequences in this sample encode the identical CDR3. The chain employs TRBV18 and TRBJ1-5, with 12 bases lining up with TRBD1. CDR1 and CDR2 from the germline V gene are KGHSH and LQKENI. With 0 bases clipped from V and 7 bases from J, the junction kept 1 base outside the gene matches. This CDR3 has 15 amino acids. The CDR3, as DNA: TGTGCCAGCTCACCACCCGGGACAGGGGGCCAGCCCCAGCATTTT. It yields the protein CASSPPGTGGQPQHF. The variable domain in full, completed from reference TRBV18 and TRBJ1-5, reads NAGVMQNPRHLVRRRGQEARLRCSPMKGHSHVYWYRQLPEEGLKFMVYLQKENIIDESGMPKERFSAEFPKEGPSILRIQQVVRGDSAAYFCASSPPGTGGQPQHFGDGTRLSIL.

Regarding this clone: This same CDR3 is encoded by further DNA sequences in the sample. The chain links TRBV15 to TRBJ2-3; TRBD1 agrees at 10 bases. Trimming cost V 3 bases and J 1 base; bases outside gene matches: 4. Germline V gives CDR1 LNHNV, CDR2 YYDKDF (reference sequence). The CDR3 has 16 residues. CDR3 nucleotides: TGTGCCACCAGCAGGGGCGGGACAGGGGGCACAGATACGCAGTATTTT. The encoded protein is CATSRGGTGGTDTQYF. The full variable domain, with the rest looked up from reference TRBV15 and TRBJ2-3, is DAMVIQNPRYQVTQFGKPVTLSCSQTLNHNVMYWYQQKSSQAPKLLFHYYDKDFNNEADTPDNFQSRRPNTSFCFLDIRSPGLGDTAMYLCATSRGGTGGTDTQYFGPGTRLTVL.

The chain has TRBV10-3 and TRBJ2-3; D not certain. V lost 3 bases to trimming and J lost 0 bases, with 16 bases between them. This CDR3 spans 17 amino acids. CDR1 is ENHRY, CDR2 SYGVKD, per germline. CDR3: CAISEWSSALSTDTQYF. In nucleotides, the CDR3 is TGTGCCATCAGTGAATGGTCTAGTGCCCTTAGCACAGATACGCAGTATTTT.

The chain joins TRBV29-1 to TRBJ1-5; D gene unclear. The CDR3 totals 13 residues. The germline V gene encodes CDR1 SQVTM and CDR2 ANQGSEA. The V end was cut by 4 bases, the J end by 3 bases, with 10 bases between. CDR3 bases: TGCAGCGTTGCCGTGGGGAACAATCAGCCCCAGCATTTT. Its translation is CSVAVGNNQPQHF.

Regarding this clone: Different DNA sequences within this sample yield the same CDR3. The chain recombines TRBV18 with TRBJ2-3; D possibly corresponds to TRBD2 (5 bases). V was pared by 2 bases and J by 3 bases, with 6 bases between. Germline V lookup: CDR1 KGHSH, CDR2 LQKENI. The CDR3 has 13 amino acids. CDR3 sequence reads: CASSPSGTDTQYF. The CDR3, as DNA: TGTGCCAGCTCACCATCGGGAACAGATACGCAGTATTTT. Together with reference TRBV18 and TRBJ2-3, the CDR3 gives the full variable domain: NAGVMQNPRHLVRRRGQEARLRCSPMKGHSHVYWYRQLPEEGLKFMVYLQKENIIDESGMPKERFSAEFPKEGPSILRIQQVVRGDSAAYFCASSPSGTDTQYFGPGTRLTVL.

Here the CDR3 reads CASSRTSGRVYNEQFF. CDR3 coding DNA: TGTGCCAGCAGTCGGACTAGCGGGAGGGTATACAATGAGCAGTTCTTC. This rearrangement joins TRBV28 to TRBJ2-1, with TRBD2 matching 15 bases. CDR1 and CDR2 from the germline V gene are MDHEN and SYDVKM. The length of the CDR3 is 16 residues. Trimming removed 5 bases from V and 4 bases from J; junction bases left unmatched: 3.

The chain recombines TRBV7-3 with TRBJ1-5; tentative D call: TRBD1 (5 bases). Germline CDR1 and CDR2: SGHTA and FQGTGA. The length of the CDR3 is 13 residues. The V end was cut by 1 base, the J end by 10 bases, with 11 bases between. CDR3 sequence (DNA): TGTGCCAGCAGCTTAATGGGGGGGGATCCCCAGCATTTT. This encodes CASSLMGGDPQHF. The full variable domain, its missing parts supplied by reference TRBV7-3 and TRBJ1-5, is GAGVSQTPSNKVTEKGKYVELRCDPISGHTALYWYRQSLGQGPEFLIYFQGTGAADDSGLPNDRFFAVRPEGSVSTLKIQRTERGDSAVYLCASSLMGGDPQHFGDGTRLSIL.

The chain combines TRBV6-1 with TRBJ1-1; possibly TRBD1 for D (5 bases). The CDR3 totals 14 residues. Germline-derived CDR1 and CDR2 are MNHNS and SASEGT. V lost 6 bases, J lost 1 base, and 12 bases lay in between. The CDR3 loop is CASRKMTENTEAFF. The CDR3 nucleotides are TGTGCCAGCAGGAAAATGACAGAGAACACTGAAGCTTTCTTT.

This clone is a singleton in its sample. V and J are TRBV19 and TRBJ2-7; D is perhaps TRBD1 (5 bases). The germline V gene encodes CDR1 LNHDA and CDR2 SQIVND (reference sequence). The CDR3 runs to 13 residues. V lost 4 bases and J 3 bases, leaving 10 bases between the germline ends. This CDR3 reads CASSTRDDYEQYF. Here the CDR3 DNA reads TGTGCCAGTAGTACCAGGGATGACTACGAGCAGTACTTC.

This CDR3 reads CASSPHQQFEGNIQYF. The CDR3 coding sequence is TGCGCCAGCAGCCCACACCAACAGTTCGAGGGAAACATTCAGTACTTC. The rearrangement links TRBV4-1 to TRBJ2-4; tentatively, D is TRBD2 (5 bases). This CDR3 contains 16 residues. Germline V gene data show CDR1 as MGHRA and CDR2 as YSYEKL. Trimming shortened V by 4 bases and J by 6 bases, and 19 bases separated the two germline ends.

A word on this clone: Within the sample, other DNA sequences also encode this same CDR3. The chain employs TRBV28 and TRBJ1-2, with D perhaps TRBD1 (5 bases). The CDR3 runs 14 residues. Germline CDR1 is MDHEN and CDR2 is SYDVKM. Trimming removed 2 bases at V and 1 base at J, with 8 bases between. The CDR3 region has the DNA TGTGCCAGCAGTTTACTTCAGGGTAACTATGGCTACACCTTC. It yields the protein CASSLLQGNYGYTF.

A word on this clone: The same CDR3 arises from other DNA sequences in this sample as well. V is TRBV18 and J is TRBJ2-5; 7 bases fit TRBD2. After removal of 6 bases from V and 1 base from J, the junction contained 8 bases not matched to a gene. From germline, CDR1 is KGHSH and CDR2 LQKENI. The CDR3 has 15 residues. The CDR3 region has the DNA TGTGCCAGCTCCCTTCTGACGGGAGGCCAAGAGACCCAGTACTTC. This sequence encodes CASSLLTGGQETQYF.

The sample holds one count of this clone. V usage is TRBV6-5 and J usage is TRBJ2-1; 10 nucleotides match TRBD2. The CDR3 extends over 16 amino acids. Germline assignment: CDR1 MNHEY and CDR2 SVGAGI. V trimming: 2 bases; J trimming: 5 bases; junction bases outside the gene matches: 6. The chain's CDR3 is CASSYHGLADDNEQFF. CDR3 DNA: TGTGCCAGCAGTTACCACGGACTAGCGGACGACAATGAGCAGTTCTTC.

The J gene is TRBJ1-3, the V gene TRBV5-4, with D possibly TRBD1 on 5 matching bases. This CDR3 is 16 amino acids long. Germline values: CDR1 SGHNT, CDR2 YYREEE (reference sequence). The V end was cut by 0 bases, the J end by 0 bases, with 10 bases between. CDR3 in DNA: TGTGCCAGCAGCTTGGGTGGGACCGCCTCTGGAAACACCATATATTTT. It translates to CASSLGGTASGNTIYF. Full variable domain (outside the CDR3, taken from reference TRBV5-4 and TRBJ1-3): ETGVTQSPTHLIKTRGQQVTLRCSSQSGHNTVSWYQQALGQGPQFIFQYYREEENGRGNFPPRFSGLQFPNYSSELNVNALELDDSALYLCASSLGGTASGNTIYFGEGSWLTVV.

The chain joins TRBV5-1 to TRBJ2-5; D might be TRBD1 (5 bases). CDR1 is SGHRS, CDR2 YFSETQ, per germline. The CDR3 is 14 amino acids. Trimming stripped 0 bases from V and 5 bases from J, with 11 bases between. The CDR3, as DNA: TGCGCCAGCAGCTTGGAAGTACCAGGGGAGACCCAGTACTTC. The encoded protein is CASSLEVPGETQYF. Full variable domain (missing parts from reference TRBV5-1 and TRBJ2-5): KAGVTQTPRYLIKTRGQQVTLSCSPISGHRSVSWYQQTPGQGLQFLFEYFSETQRNKGNFPGRFSGRQFSNSRSEMNVSTLELGDSALYLCASSLEVPGETQYFGPGTRLLVL.

This chain connects TRBV29-1 to TRBJ1-2; no definite D call. V was clipped by 0 bases and J by 7 bases, with 12 bases between them. Per the germline V gene, CDR1 is SQVTM and CDR2 is ANQGSEA. The CDR3 runs 13 residues. CDR3 sequence: CSVEEGSGFGYTF. CDR3 nucleotide sequence: TGCAGCGTTGAAGAGGGGTCGGGCTTTGGCTACACCTTC. Full variable domain (outside the CDR3, taken from reference TRBV29-1 and TRBJ1-2): SAVISQKPSRDICQRGTSLTIQCQVDSQVTMMFWYRQQPGQSLTLIATANQGSEATYESGFVIDKFPISRPNLTFSTLTVSNMSPEDSSIYLCSVEEGSGFGYTFGSGTRLTVV.

The chain combines TRBV28 with TRBJ2-7, with D unresolved. Germline loops: CDR1 MDHEN, CDR2 SYDVKM. V lost 4 bases, J lost 2 bases, and 9 bases lay in between. The CDR3 totals 13 residues. CDR3 DNA: TGTGCCAGCAGTTCCCACAGCGCCTACGAGCAGTACTTC. As protein: CASSSHSAYEQYF.

As concerns this clone: This specimen includes other DNA sequences encoding the same CDR3. The chain carries TRBV20-1 and TRBJ1-5; no reliable D call. V dropped 3 bases and J dropped 6 bases, with 6 bases sitting between them. There are 11 residues in the CDR3. Germline CDR1 is DFQATT and CDR2 is SNEGSKA (reference sequence). The CDR3 coding sequence is TGCAGTGCTAGTTTGGGTCAGCCCCAGCATTTT. Protein sequence: CSASLGQPQHF.

The chain uses TRBV2 and TRBJ1-4, with D maybe TRBD1 (5 bases). CDR1 and CDR2 from the germline V gene are SNHLY and FYNNEI. The CDR3 sequence is 15 residues long. Trimming took 3 bases from V and 7 from J, leaving 15 bases between them. CDR3 loop: CASSERGGRSEKLFF. CDR3 nucleotide sequence: TGTGCCAGCAGTGAGAGGGGCGGGAGGAGTGAAAAACTGTTTTTT.

This clone was detected a few times. The chain combines TRBV7-8 with TRBJ1-1; D remains unclear. The germline V gene has CDR1 SGHVS and CDR2 FQNEAQ. This CDR3 spans 13 amino acids. The V end was cut by 5 bases, the J end by 5 bases, with 12 bases between. This chain's CDR3 is CASSLGGGTEAFF. CDR3 bases: TGTGCCAGCAGCCTCGGTGGTGGGACTGAAGCTTTCTTT. Full variable domain (outside the CDR3, taken from reference TRBV7-8 and TRBJ1-1): GAGVSQSPRYKVAKRGQDVALRCDPISGHVSLFWYQQALGQGPEFLTYFQNEAQLDKSGLPSDRFFAERPEGSVSTLKIQRTQQEDSAVYLCASSLGGGTEAFFGQGTRLTVV.

The chain is built from TRBV6-1 and TRBJ1-1; tentative D call: TRBD1 (5 bases). The V gene's germline CDR1 is MNHNS and CDR2 SASEGT. The CDR3 is 14 amino acids. Trimming took off 3 bases at V and 3 bases at J, with 11 bases between the two ends. CDR3 bases: TGTGCCAGCAGTGAGATTCAGGGTCACACTGAAGCTTTCTTT. Translating it yields CASSEIQGHTEAFF.

The chain combines TRBV5-1 with TRBJ2-1, with 13 bases identical to TRBD2. The germline V gene has CDR1 SGHRS and CDR2 YFSETQ. This CDR3 contains 16 residues. Losses at the gene ends were 4 bases for V and 4 bases for J; bases not matched to a gene: 5. The CDR3: CASSPQGLAGYNEQFF. The CDR3, as DNA: TGCGCCAGCAGCCCGCAGGGACTAGCGGGGTACAATGAGCAGTTCTTC.

CDR3 sequence reads: CAKRARTSDPPGEQYF. The DNA of the CDR3 is TGTGCCAAACGTGCTCGGACTAGCGATCCTCCGGGCGAGCAGTACTTC. The rearrangement links TRBV21-1 to TRBJ2-7; the DNA was not used to check the table's D call, TRBD2. TRBV21-1 is a pseudogene segment. The CDR3 extends over 16 amino acids.

J is TRBJ2-1 and V is TRBV2; unclear D gene. CDR1 and CDR2 from the germline V gene are SNHLY and FYNNEI. The CDR3 length is 11 residues. With 3 bases removed from V and 9 bases from J, the gap between germline ends came to 6 bases. Written as DNA, the CDR3 is TGTGCCAGCAGTGACCAGGTTGAGCAGTTCTTC. Amino acid sequence: CASSDQVEQFF.

The chain employs TRBV2 and TRBJ2-2; 8 nucleotides align to TRBD2. CDR3 length: 17 amino acids. With 8 bases clipped from V and 3 bases from J, the junction kept 14 bases outside the gene matches. The germline gives CDR1 SNHLY, CDR2 FYNNEI. The CDR3 region has the DNA TGTGCCAGCGGGACTAGAACTAAGGGATTTGACACCGGGGAGCTGTTTTTT. This translates into CASGTRTKGFDTGELFF.

The V call is TRBV29-1, the J call TRBJ2-1; D not resolved. The germline gives CDR1 SQVTM, CDR2 ANQGSEA. Trimming stripped 8 bases from V and 7 bases from J, with 15 bases between. This CDR3 has 12 amino acids. CDR3 sequence reads: CSLFTSGNEQFF. In DNA form, the CDR3 reads TGCAGCCTTTTCACGAGTGGGAATGAGCAGTTCTTC.

This rearrangement joins TRBV5-4 to TRBJ1-4, with a possible D match to TRBD1 (6 bases). Germline CDR1 reads SGHNT; CDR2 reads YYREEE (reference sequence). The germline V and J ends were trimmed by 9 bases and 8 bases, with 23 bases remaining between them. CDR3 length: 15 amino acids. CDR3 protein: CATTTGGHTEEKLFF. Written as DNA, the CDR3 is TGTGCCACCACGACGGGGGGCCATACGGAGGAAAAACTGTTTTTT.